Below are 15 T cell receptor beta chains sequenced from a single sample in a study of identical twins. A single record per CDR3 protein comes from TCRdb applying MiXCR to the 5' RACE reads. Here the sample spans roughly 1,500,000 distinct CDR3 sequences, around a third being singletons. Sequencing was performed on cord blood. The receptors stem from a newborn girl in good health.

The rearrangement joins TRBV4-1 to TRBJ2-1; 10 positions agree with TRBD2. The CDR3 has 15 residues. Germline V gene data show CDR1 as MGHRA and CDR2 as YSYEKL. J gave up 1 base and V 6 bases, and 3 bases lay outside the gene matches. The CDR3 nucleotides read TGCGCCAGCAGGGAAGCGGGAGGGTCCTACAATGAGCAGTTCTTC. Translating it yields CASREAGGSYNEQFF.

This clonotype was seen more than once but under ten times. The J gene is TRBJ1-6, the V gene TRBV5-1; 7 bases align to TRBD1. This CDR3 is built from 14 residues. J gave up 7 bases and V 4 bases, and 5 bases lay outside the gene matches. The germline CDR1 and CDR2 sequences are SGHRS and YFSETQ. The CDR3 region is CASSPGQRNSPLHF. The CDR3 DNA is TGCGCCAGCAGCCCGGGACAGAGGAATTCACCCCTCCACTTT.

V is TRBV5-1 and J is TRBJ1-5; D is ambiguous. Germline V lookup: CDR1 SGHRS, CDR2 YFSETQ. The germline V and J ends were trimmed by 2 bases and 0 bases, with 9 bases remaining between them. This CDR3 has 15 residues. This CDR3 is CASSFGIDSNQPQHF. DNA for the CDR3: TGCGCCAGCAGCTTCGGCATTGATAGCAATCAGCCCCAGCATTTT.

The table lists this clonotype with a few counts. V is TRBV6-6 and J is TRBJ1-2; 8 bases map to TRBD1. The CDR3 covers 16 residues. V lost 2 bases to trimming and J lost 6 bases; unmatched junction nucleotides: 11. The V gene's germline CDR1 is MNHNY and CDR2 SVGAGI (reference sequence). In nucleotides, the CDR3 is TGTGCCAGCAGTTACCCGCTCGGACAGGGTAGGGATGGCTACACCTTC. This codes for CASSYPLGQGRDGYTF.

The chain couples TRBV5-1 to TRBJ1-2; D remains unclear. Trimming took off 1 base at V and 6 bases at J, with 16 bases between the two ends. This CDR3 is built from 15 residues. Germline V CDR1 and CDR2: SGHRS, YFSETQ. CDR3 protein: CASSLTEAASHGYTF. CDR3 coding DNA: TGCGCCAGCAGCTTGACAGAGGCTGCATCTCATGGCTACACCTTC.

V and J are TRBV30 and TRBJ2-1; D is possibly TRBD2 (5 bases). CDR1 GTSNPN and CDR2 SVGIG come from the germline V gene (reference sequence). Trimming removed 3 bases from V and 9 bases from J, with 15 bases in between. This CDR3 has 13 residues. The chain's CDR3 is CAWRRLPRGEQFF. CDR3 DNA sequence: TGTGCCTGGAGACGGCTACCCCGGGGTGAGCAGTTCTTC.

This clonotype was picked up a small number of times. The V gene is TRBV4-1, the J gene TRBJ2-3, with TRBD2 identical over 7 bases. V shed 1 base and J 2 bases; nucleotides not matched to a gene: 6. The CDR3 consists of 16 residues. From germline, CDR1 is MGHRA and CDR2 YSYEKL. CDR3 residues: CASSQGRDYNTDTQYF. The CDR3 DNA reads TGCGCCAGCAGCCAAGGTCGGGACTATAACACAGATACGCAGTATTTT.

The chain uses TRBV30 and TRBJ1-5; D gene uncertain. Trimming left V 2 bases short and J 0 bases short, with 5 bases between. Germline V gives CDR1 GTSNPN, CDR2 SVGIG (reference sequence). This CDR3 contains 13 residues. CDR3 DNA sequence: TGTGCCTGGAGTCTTCATAGCAATCAGCCCCAGCATTTT. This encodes CAWSLHSNQPQHF.

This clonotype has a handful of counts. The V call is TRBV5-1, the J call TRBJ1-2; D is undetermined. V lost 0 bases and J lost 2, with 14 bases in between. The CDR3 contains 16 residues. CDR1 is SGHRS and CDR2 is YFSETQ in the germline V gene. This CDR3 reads CASSLAGPGANYGYTF. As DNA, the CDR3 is TGCGCCAGCAGCTTGGCCGGGCCGGGTGCGAACTATGGCTACACCTTC.

CDR3 sequence: CASKKTEFGNTIYF. The CDR3 DNA reads as TGTGCCAGCAAGAAGACGGAATTCGGAAACACCATATATTTT. The rearrangement links TRBV19 to TRBJ1-3; unclear D gene. Germline V gene lookup returns CDR1 LNHDA and CDR2 SQIVND (reference sequence). The CDR3 is made up of 14 amino acids. V was clipped by 9 bases and J by 4 bases, with 16 bases between them.

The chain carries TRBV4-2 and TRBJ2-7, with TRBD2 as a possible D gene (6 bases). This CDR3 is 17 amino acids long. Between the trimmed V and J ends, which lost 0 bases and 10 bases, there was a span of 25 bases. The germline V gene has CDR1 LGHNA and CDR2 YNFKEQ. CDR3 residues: CASSQDWSSLVGEAQYF. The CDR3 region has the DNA TGTGCCAGCAGCCAAGATTGGTCCTCCTTAGTAGGGGAGGCCCAGTACTTC.

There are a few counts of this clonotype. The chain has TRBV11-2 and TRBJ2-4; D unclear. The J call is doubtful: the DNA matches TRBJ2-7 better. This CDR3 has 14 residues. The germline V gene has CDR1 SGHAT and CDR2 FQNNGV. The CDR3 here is CASSLEVATYEQYF. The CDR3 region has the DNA TGTGCCAGCAGCTTAGAGGTAGCCACCTACGAGCAGTACTTC.

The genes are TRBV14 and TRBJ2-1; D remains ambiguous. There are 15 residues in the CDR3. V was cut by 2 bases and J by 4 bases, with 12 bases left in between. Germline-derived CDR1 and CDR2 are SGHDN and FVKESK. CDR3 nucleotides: TGTGCCAGCAGCCAAAAGCTGGGGTTTTACAATGAGCAGTTCTTC. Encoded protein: CASSQKLGFYNEQFF.

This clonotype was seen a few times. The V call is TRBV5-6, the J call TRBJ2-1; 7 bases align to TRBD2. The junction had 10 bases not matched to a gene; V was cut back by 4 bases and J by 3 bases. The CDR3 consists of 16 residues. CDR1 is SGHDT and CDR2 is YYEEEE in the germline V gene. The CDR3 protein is CASSLETSRLYNEQFF. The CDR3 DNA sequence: TGTGCCAGCAGCCTAGAGACTAGCCGACTCTACAATGAGCAGTTCTTC.

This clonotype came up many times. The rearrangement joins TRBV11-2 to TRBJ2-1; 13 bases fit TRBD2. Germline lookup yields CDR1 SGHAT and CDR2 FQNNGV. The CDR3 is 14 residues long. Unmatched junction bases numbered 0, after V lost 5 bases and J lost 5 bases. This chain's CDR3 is CASSGLAGDNEQFF. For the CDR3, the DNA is TGTGCCAGCAGCGGACTAGCGGGAGACAATGAGCAGTTCTTC.